The 3 T cell receptor beta chains below all came from one sample that was sequenced in a study of blood T cell repertoires in COVID-19. Assay used: immunoSEQ multiplex PCR; TCRdb lists only in-frame clones, some missing. The data contain 90,000 or so clones, approximately 80% of them seen just once; the ten biggest clones take up 25%. The sample taken for sequencing was peripheral blood. These receptors all stem from a man aged 55 to 70 with acute or convalescent COVID-19.

This clone showed up just once. This rearrangement joins TRBV11-3 to TRBJ2-3; TRBD2 matches at 9 bases. The CDR3 is 14 residues long. V trimming: 6 bases; J trimming: 4 bases; junction bases outside the gene matches: 5. Germline CDR1 reads SGHNT; CDR2 reads YENEEA. CDR3 region: CASRAGGPSDTQYF. CDR3 DNA sequence: TGTGCCAGCAGGGCGGGGGGGCCATCAGATACGCAGTATTTT.

The chain carries TRBV5-4 and TRBJ2-7, with 10 bases fitting TRBD1. The CDR3 runs to 15 residues. V shed 4 bases and J 5 bases; nucleotides not matched to a gene: 9. CDR1 is SGHNT, CDR2 YYREEE, per germline (reference sequence). The chain's CDR3 is CASSEDRGRVNEQYF. The CDR3 DNA follows: TGTGCCAGCAGCGAAGACAGGGGGCGCGTCAACGAGCAGTACTTC.

The genes are TRBV7-6 and TRBJ2-5, with unresolved D. The ends were cut back, 1 base at V and 0 bases at J, with 9 bases in the middle. CDR1 is SGHVS and CDR2 is FNYEAQ in the germline V gene. CDR3 length: 15 amino acids. CDR3: CASSLVRSYQETQYF. The CDR3 DNA is TGTGCCAGCAGCTTAGTTCGGTCTTACCAAGAGACCCAGTACTTC. Full variable domain (rest looked up from reference TRBV7-6 and TRBJ2-5): GAGVSQSPRYKVTKRGQDVALRCDPISGHVSLYWYRQALGQGPEFLTYFNYEAQQDKSGLPNDRFSAERPEGSISTLTIQRTEQRDSAMYRCASSLVRSYQETQYFGPGTRLLVL.